This T cell receptor (beta chain) was found in a study of CD8+ T cells in alopecia areata. At the level of the study: For the treated group, dosing was oral tofacitinib at 5 to 10 mg twice daily. Scoring of treated patients' severity used the percentage of affected scalp area.

Trimming removed 5 bases at V and 7 bases at J, with 14 bases between. This CDR3 has 12 residues. Germline CDR1 is GTSNPN and CDR2 is SVGIG (reference sequence). Regarding the study as a whole: Normal scalp showed lower clonality than lesional scalp, especially alopecia totalis/universalis. Although TCR sharing was seen in mice, sharing across patients was less clear, possibly for HLA-related reasons.

Turning to this clone: Its specificity is not known.

It was cDNA, reverse transcribed from extracted RNA, that served as the sequencing template. TCRdb's copy holds only in-frame clones and misses some; the assay was immunoSEQ multiplex PCR. The table shows about 210,000 clones, with 40% to 45% occurring only once. The treatment: oral pan-JAK inhibitor, 5-10 mg twice daily. The chain carries TRBV30 and TRBJ1-1; no reliable D call. The material was CD4+ T cells sorted from blood, obtained around week 36, from a patient treated with tofacitinib. This TCR derives from a human donor with alopecia areata. The chain's CDR3 is CAWGPDGREAFF. The CDR3 coding sequence is TGTGCCTGGGGGCCCGACGGCCGTGAAGCTTTCTTT.